These 4 T cell receptor beta chains share one sample of origin, sequenced in a study of T-cell memory formation after mild COVID-19. Via MiXCR, TCRdb re-called the 5' RACE reads, giving one row per CDR3 protein. The repertoire holds approximately 60,000 distinct CDR3 sequences, with about a tenth as singletons. The source material was PBMCs or a T cell subset sorted from them (not recorded which). These receptors all come from a man in his late teens or twenties who had mild COVID-19 (a few samples of this study predate the infection). Cell type and time point are not known.

In its sample, this clonotype was seen a few times. This rearrangement joins TRBV20-1 to TRBJ2-1; D not certain. This CDR3 is built from 14 residues. CDR1 DFQATT and CDR2 SNEGSKA come from the germline V gene (reference sequence). The V end was cut by 5 bases, the J end by 1 base, with 12 bases between. CDR3 residues: CSALGDKSYNEQFF. The CDR3 DNA follows: TGCAGTGCTCTAGGAGACAAATCCTACAATGAGCAGTTCTTC.

V gene TRBV12-3 or TRBV12-4 combines with J gene TRBJ2-1; possible D gene TRBD1, 5 bases. This CDR3 spans 16 amino acids. Trimming shortened V by 8 bases and J by 2 bases, and 19 bases separated the two germline ends. The CDR3 loop reads CASLPTGNVAYNEQFF. CDR3 DNA: TGTGCCAGCTTACCCACAGGCAACGTGGCCTACAATGAGCAGTTCTTC.

This clonotype was recorded a few times. The CDR3 loop reads CSASRTGKYYEQYF. Here the CDR3 DNA reads TGCAGTGCTAGCAGGACAGGAAAATACTACGAGCAGTACTTC. The chain employs TRBV20-1 and TRBJ2-7; 7 positions agree with TRBD1. Per germline, CDR1 DFQATT and CDR2 SNEGSKA (reference sequence). CDR3 length equals 14 residues. V was clipped by 3 bases and J by 3 bases; unmatched bases: 8.

This clonotype showed up just a few times. The genes are TRBV7-8 and TRBJ1-3; D is undetermined. Germline loops: CDR1 SGHVS, CDR2 FQNEAQ. V was clipped by 5 bases and J by 3 bases, with 11 bases between them. The CDR3 length is 14 residues. The CDR3 coding sequence is TGTGCCAGCAGCCCCCAGTTATATGGAAACACCATATATTTT. It is translated as CASSPQLYGNTIYF.